Sequencing of this T cell receptor (beta chain) was carried out in a study of blood T cell repertoires in COVID-19. For the study at large: COVID-19 samples, acute and convalescent, were from the United States, Italy and Spain. Sources were T cells, B-cell-depleted T cells, or PBMCs; the material itself was cDNA or gDNA.

V was clipped by 0 bases and J by 3 bases, with 10 bases between them. The CDR3 contains 14 residues. Germline V lookup: CDR1 SGHDT, CDR2 YYEEEE. In the study's own analysis: Reference gene primers were amplified, and this amplification served to estimate nucleated cell counts. Some clones are missing from TCRdb's copy, which holds only in-frame ones; the method was immunoSEQ multiplex PCR. V and J calls plus clone size are reproduced from that table; the DNA served to infer D and trimming. The sample holds about 190,000 clones, 80% to 85% seen once. A few counts support this clone. This chain uses TRBV5-6 with TRBJ2-7, with D possibly being TRBD2 (6 bases). Sequencing was done on a sample of peripheral blood. The receptor comes from a woman between 40 and 55 years old with acute or convalescent COVID-19. CDR3 in DNA: TGTGCCAGCAGCTTGGATGCGGGGTTCTACGAGCAGTACTTC. This gives the protein CASSLDAGFYEQYF. Combining the CDR3 with reference TRBV5-6 and TRBJ2-7 gives the whole variable domain DAGVTQSPTHLIKTRGQQVTLRCSPKSGHDTVSWYQQALGQGPQFIFQYYEEEERQRGNFPDRFSGHQFPNYSSELNVNALLLGDSALYLCASSLDAGFYEQYFGPGTRLTVT.